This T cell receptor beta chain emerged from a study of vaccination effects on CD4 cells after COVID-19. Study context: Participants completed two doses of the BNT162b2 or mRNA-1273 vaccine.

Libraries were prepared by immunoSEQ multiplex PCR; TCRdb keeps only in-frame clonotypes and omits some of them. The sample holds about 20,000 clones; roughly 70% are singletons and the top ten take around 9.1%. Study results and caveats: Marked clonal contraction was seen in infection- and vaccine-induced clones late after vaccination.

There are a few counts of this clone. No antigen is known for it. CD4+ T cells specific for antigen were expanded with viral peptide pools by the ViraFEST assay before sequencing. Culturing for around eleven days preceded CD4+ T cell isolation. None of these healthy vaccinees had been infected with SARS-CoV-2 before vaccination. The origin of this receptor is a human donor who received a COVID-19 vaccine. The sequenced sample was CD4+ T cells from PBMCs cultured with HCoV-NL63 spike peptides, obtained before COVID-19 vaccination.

The CDR3 reads CASSPAGPHGYTF. CDR3 nucleotide sequence: TGTGCCAGCAGCCCTGCGGGCCCTCATGGCTACACCTTC. The chain is built from TRBV12-3 or TRBV12-4 and TRBJ1-2; D gene uncertain. The CDR3 covers 13 residues. V gave up 6 bases and J gave up 6 bases, with 14 bases separating them.